What follows are 21 T cell receptor beta chains derived from one specimen sequenced in a study of cytomegalovirus exposure and HLA in healthy donors. Vbeta (60) and Jbeta (13) primers were used in the PCR. Profiled with immunoSEQ multiplex PCR; TCRdb holds only in-frame clones, not every one. The repertoire holds around 99,000 clones, about 80% seen once, with around 7.7% in the top ten. The specimen sequenced was PBMCs. The receptor set was obtained from a woman in her forties or fifties in good health and CMV-seropositive.

This clone was seen a few times. The rearrangement joins TRBV5-6 to TRBJ1-1; D is possibly TRBD1 (5 bases). The length of the CDR3 is 15 residues. Per germline, CDR1 SGHDT and CDR2 YYEEEE. Trimming stripped 4 bases from V and 1 base from J, with 14 bases between. The CDR3 DNA reads TGTGCCAGCAGCCCAGACAGTCCCAAGAACACTGAAGCTTTCTTT. Encoded protein: CASSPDSPKNTEAFF. Looking up the rest from reference TRBV5-6 and TRBJ1-1 gives the full variable domain: DAGVTQSPTHLIKTRGQQVTLRCSPKSGHDTVSWYQQALGQGPQFIFQYYEEEERQRGNFPDRFSGHQFPNYSSELNVNALLLGDSALYLCASSPDSPKNTEAFFGQGTRLTVV.

V usage is TRBV7-2 and J usage is TRBJ2-1; tentatively, D is TRBD2 (5 bases). Trimming left V 4 bases short and J 0 bases short, with 10 bases between. Per germline, CDR1 SGHTA and CDR2 FQGNSA. CDR3 length: 15 residues. This CDR3 reads CASSWRGSSYNEQFF. In DNA form, the CDR3 reads TGTGCCAGCAGCTGGAGAGGGAGCTCCTACAATGAGCAGTTCTTC.

The V gene is TRBV5-5, the J gene TRBJ1-2; 7 nucleotides match TRBD1. The CDR3 totals 16 residues. Trimming cost V 4 bases and J 1 base; bases outside gene matches: 10. Germline CDR1 SGHKS, CDR2 YYEKEE (reference sequence). CDR3 bases: TGTGCCAGCAGCCACCCAAGTAGACAGGGTAACTATGGCTACACCTTC. It encodes CASSHPSRQGNYGYTF.

About this clone itself: At the DNA level, this CDR3 is encoded by other sequences in the same sample as well. V and J are TRBV13 and TRBJ2-7, with D unclear. This CDR3 contains 13 residues. Germline V lookup: CDR1 PRHDT, CDR2 FYEKMQ (reference sequence). Between the trimmed V and J ends, which lost 1 base and 5 bases, there was a span of 9 bases. The CDR3 sequence: CASSLDRVNEQYF. The DNA of the CDR3 is TGTGCCAGCAGCTTAGATCGGGTGAACGAGCAGTACTTC.

V is TRBV7-3 and J is TRBJ2-1, with 8 bases matching TRBD2. With 1 base clipped from V and 7 bases from J, the junction kept 9 bases outside the gene matches. The CDR3 length is 16 residues. Germline lookup yields CDR1 SGHTA and CDR2 FQGTGA. CDR3 coding DNA: TGTGCCAGCAGCTTAAAGGTGCGGGGGGATAGGAATGAGCAGTTCTTC. Translation gives CASSLKVRGDRNEQFF.

This clone was seen a single time. At one end, the junction sequence differs from germline, possibly due to a read error. The rearrangement links TRBV4-1 to TRBJ2-6, with 7 nucleotides matching TRBD1. Germline V gene sequence: CDR1 MGHRA, CDR2 YSYEKL. The CDR3 is 16 amino acids. The CDR3 protein is CASSQETGIGANGLTF. CDR3 bases: TGCGCCAGCAGCCAAGAGACAGGGATCGGGGCCAACGGCCTGACTTTC.

Comment on this clone: Germline is not matched at one junction end, which may reflect a read error. CDR3 coding DNA: TGTTCCAGCAGCATGACCGGGAACGAGCAGTACTTC. It encodes CSSSMTGNEQYF. V gene TRBV7-9 combines with J gene TRBJ2-7; tentative D call: TRBD2 (5 bases). This CDR3 region has 12 residues. CDR1 SEHNR and CDR2 FQNEAQ come from the germline V gene (reference sequence).

CDR3 sequence reads: CASSSGTGGRYTDTQYF. CDR3 nucleotides: TGTGCCAGCAGCTCCGGAACGGGAGGGCGGTACACAGATACGCAGTATTTT. The chain carries TRBV5-4 and TRBJ2-3; TRBD2 agrees at 8 bases. The CDR3 is 17 residues long. Germline-derived CDR1 and CDR2 are SGHNT and YYREEE (reference sequence). V shed 3 bases and J 2 bases; nucleotides not matched to a gene: 11.

The J gene is TRBJ2-7, the V gene TRBV2; 8 nucleotides align to TRBD1. Germline V gene sequence: CDR1 SNHLY, CDR2 FYNNEI. The V gene end was trimmed by 8 bases and the J gene end by 6 bases; junction bases not matched to a gene: 9. This CDR3 region has 13 residues. The DNA of the CDR3 is TGTGCCAGCGATCCCGGGACAGGTGGCGAGCAGTACTTC. Protein sequence: CASDPGTGGEQYF. Based on the CDR3 plus reference TRBV2 and TRBJ2-7, the full variable domain is EPEVTQTPSHQVTQMGQEVILRCVPISNHLYFYWYRQILGQKVEFLVSFYNNEISEKSEIFDDQFSVERPDGSNFTLKIRSTKLEDSAMYFCASDPGTGGEQYFGPGTRLTVT.

V is TRBV10-3 and J is TRBJ2-7; the match to TRBD2 covers 9 bases. The length of the CDR3 is 14 residues. V shed 6 bases, J shed 3 bases, and the junction held 6 bases outside the gene matches. Germline-derived CDR1 and CDR2 are ENHRY and SYGVKD. CDR3 sequence reads: CAIRGAGGDYEQYF. The DNA for the CDR3 is TGTGCCATCAGAGGAGCGGGAGGAGACTACGAGCAGTACTTC.

The rearrangement uses TRBV29-1 and TRBJ1-5, with 8 positions matching TRBD1. Germline V gene lookup returns CDR1 SQVTM and CDR2 ANQGSEA. This CDR3 has 14 residues. The junction had 5 bases not matched to a gene; V was cut back by 7 bases and J by 0 bases. CDR3 sequence: CSAGTGYSNQPQHF. As DNA, the CDR3 is TGCAGCGCTGGGACAGGATATAGCAATCAGCCCCAGCATTTT.

This chain joins TRBV4-3 and TRBJ1-1; D is ambiguous. Trimming shortened V by 0 bases and J by 5 bases, and 13 bases separated the two germline ends. Germline CDR1 is LGHNA and CDR2 is YSLEER. The CDR3 runs 15 residues. The chain's CDR3 is CASSQDVQASTEAFF. The CDR3 DNA is TGCGCCAGCAGCCAAGATGTCCAGGCGTCGACTGAAGCTTTCTTT.

The V gene is TRBV18, the J gene TRBJ2-1, with TRBD2 identical over 10 bases. The germline CDR1 and CDR2 sequences are KGHSH and LQKENI. V shed 6 bases and J 5 bases; nucleotides not matched to a gene: 10. This CDR3 comprises 16 residues. This CDR3 is CASSRSAGGADNEQFF. CDR3 nucleotide sequence: TGTGCCAGCTCTCGATCAGCGGGAGGGGCGGACAATGAGCAGTTCTTC.

The gene calls are TRBV27 and TRBJ2-1; unclear D gene. The germline CDR1 and CDR2 sequences are MNHEY and SMNVEV (reference sequence). Deletions cut 7 bases from V and 5 bases from J, with 12 bases between. The CDR3 runs to 13 residues. The CDR3 DNA follows: TGTGCCAGCACGCTATCCCTGAACAATGAGCAGTTCTTC. This codes for CASTLSLNNEQFF.

The chain combines TRBV5-1 with TRBJ2-2; 7 nucleotides align to TRBD1. The germline V gene encodes CDR1 SGHRS and CDR2 YFSETQ. The CDR3 is made up of 14 amino acids. V lost 4 bases, J lost 5 bases, and 5 bases stayed unmatched. This chain's CDR3 is CASSARQGTGELFF. The CDR3 region has the DNA TGCGCCAGCAGCGCCAGACAGGGAACCGGGGAGCTGTTTTTT.

The chain joins TRBV21-1 to TRBJ2-1; TRBD2, the table's D call, was not compared with the DNA. TRBV21-1 is noted as a pseudogene. This CDR3 has 16 residues. The CDR3 sequence is CASSSRERLAGHEQFF. CDR3 bases: TGTGCCAGCAGCAGCCGGGAGAGACTAGCGGGTCATGAGCAGTTCTTC.

The chain links TRBV6-5 to TRBJ1-1; perhaps TRBD1 as D (6 bases). The CDR3 sequence is 15 residues long. Germline CDR1 and CDR2: MNHEY and SVGAGI. V gave up 5 bases and J gave up 0 bases, with 13 bases separating them. CDR3 loop: CASSLRRDMNTEAFF. CDR3 bases: TGTGCCAGCAGTCTTCGACGGGACATGAACACTGAAGCTTTCTTT.

The V gene is TRBV7-6, the J gene TRBJ1-1; 10 bases are a match to TRBD1. The junction had 10 bases not matched to a gene; V was cut back by 5 bases and J by 4 bases. The CDR3 covers 16 residues. Germline V gene lookup returns CDR1 SGHVS and CDR2 FNYEAQ. CDR3 nucleotide sequence: TGTGCCAGCAGCCAACCGGGACAGGGGAGAGGCACTGAAGCTTTCTTT. Translating gives CASSQPGQGRGTEAFF.

This chain links TRBV9 with TRBJ1-2; 10 bases fit TRBD1. CDR1 is SGDLS and CDR2 is YYNGEE in the germline V gene. Trimming took 4 bases from V and 8 from J; bases not matched to a gene: 17. The CDR3 extends over 17 amino acids. The CDR3 loop is CASSKTGTGDLGGGYTF. CDR3 DNA: TGTGCCAGCAGCAAAACAGGGACAGGGGACCTTGGCGGCGGCTACACCTTC.

The genes are TRBV25-1 and TRBJ2-1; the D gene is possibly TRBD1 (6 bases). This CDR3 region has 12 residues. V shed 6 bases and J shed 8 bases, with 11 bases lying between them. Germline assignment: CDR1 MGHDK and CDR2 SYGVNS. The CDR3 nucleotides read TGTGCCAGCAGCTTCAGGGGTGATGAGCAGTTCTTC. This codes for CASSFRGDEQFF.

This chain links TRBV4-1 with TRBJ2-7, with D possibly matching TRBD1 (5 bases). The CDR3 contains 13 residues. Trimming took 1 base from V and 6 from J, leaving 10 bases between them. Germline loops: CDR1 MGHRA, CDR2 YSYEKL. CDR3 sequence: CASSQAVGPEQYF. CDR3 coding DNA: TGCGCCAGCAGCCAAGCGGTGGGGCCCGAGCAGTACTTC.